This T cell receptor (beta chain) emerged from a study of T cell clonotyping in hematopoietic cell transplantation. The assay was immunoSEQ multiplex PCR, and TCRdb's table has in-frame clones only and misses some. The table lists more than 55,000 clones, just under 95% of them singletons. This clone was seen only once. The specimen was peripheral blood mononuclear cells. The TCR originated in a man in his fifties or sixties in good health. Some clones in this sample may be carry-over from other donors' samples.

CDR3 in DNA: TGTGCCAGCAGTGAAGCGGGACTAGCGATTTACGAGCAGTACTTC. Translated: CASSEAGLAIYEQYF. This rearrangement joins TRBV6-1 to TRBJ2-7; 10 bases agree with TRBD2. CDR3 length: 15 residues. The J segment lost 4 bases and the V segment lost 0 bases, leaving 3 bases of the junction unmatched. CDR1 is MNHNS and CDR2 is SASEGT in the germline V gene.